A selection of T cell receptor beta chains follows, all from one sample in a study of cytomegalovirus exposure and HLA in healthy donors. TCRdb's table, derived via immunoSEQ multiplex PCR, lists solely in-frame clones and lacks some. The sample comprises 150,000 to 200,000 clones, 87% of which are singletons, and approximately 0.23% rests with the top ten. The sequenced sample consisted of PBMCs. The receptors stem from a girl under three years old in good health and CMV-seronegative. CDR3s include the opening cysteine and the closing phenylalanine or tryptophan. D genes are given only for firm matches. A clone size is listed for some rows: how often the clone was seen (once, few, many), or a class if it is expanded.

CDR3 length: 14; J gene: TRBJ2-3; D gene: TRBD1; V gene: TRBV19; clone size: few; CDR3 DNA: TGTGCCAGTAGTACTAGACAGGGGACAGATACGCAGTATTTT; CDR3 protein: CASSTRQGTDTQYF
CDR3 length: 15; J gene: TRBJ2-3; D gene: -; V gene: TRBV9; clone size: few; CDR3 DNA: TGTGCCAGCAGCGTACGAGCGGCTAGCACAGATACGCAGTATTTT; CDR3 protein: CASSVRAASTDTQYF
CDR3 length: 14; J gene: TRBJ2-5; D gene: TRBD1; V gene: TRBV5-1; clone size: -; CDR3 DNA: TGCGCCAGCAGCTCGCAGGGGGTAGGGGAGACCCAGTACTTC; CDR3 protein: CASSSQGVGETQYF
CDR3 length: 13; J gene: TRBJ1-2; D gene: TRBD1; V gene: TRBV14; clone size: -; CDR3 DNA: TGTGCCAGCAGCCTCCGGGACAGGGGCGGCTACACCTTC; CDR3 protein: CASSLRDRGGYTF
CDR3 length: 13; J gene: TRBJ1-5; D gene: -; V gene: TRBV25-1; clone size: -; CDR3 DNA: TGTGCCAGCAGTGAAGGGGGGGGCCAGCCCCAGCATTTT; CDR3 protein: CASSEGGGQPQHF
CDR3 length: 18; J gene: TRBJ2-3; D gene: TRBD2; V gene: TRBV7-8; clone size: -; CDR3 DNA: TGTGCCAGCAGCTTAATAGTAGGAGGGCGGGGGGCTCCTCATACGCAGTATTTT; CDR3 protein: CASSLIVGGRGAPHTQYF
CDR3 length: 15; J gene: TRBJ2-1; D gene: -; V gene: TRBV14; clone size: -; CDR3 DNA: TGTGCCAGCAGCCAAGTTGGAACAGGTTACAATGAGCAGTTCTTC; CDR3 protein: CASSQVGTGYNEQFF
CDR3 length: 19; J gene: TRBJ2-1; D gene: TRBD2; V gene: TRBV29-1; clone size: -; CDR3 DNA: TGCAGCGTTGAAGCACTTGGGACTAGCGGACGGAGCTCCTACAATGAGCAGTTCTTC; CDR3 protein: CSVEALGTSGRSSYNEQFF
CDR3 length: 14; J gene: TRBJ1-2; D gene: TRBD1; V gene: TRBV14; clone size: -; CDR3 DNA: TGTGCCAGCAGCCCACTCGACAGGGTCGATGGCTACACCTTC; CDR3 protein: CASSPLDRVDGYTF
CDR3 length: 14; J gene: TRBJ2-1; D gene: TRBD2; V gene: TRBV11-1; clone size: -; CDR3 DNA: TGTGCCAGCAGCGCGGGAGGGCCGGCCAATGAGCAGTTCTTC; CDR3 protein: CASSAGGPANEQFF
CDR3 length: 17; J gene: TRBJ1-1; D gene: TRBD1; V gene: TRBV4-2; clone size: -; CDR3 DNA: TGTGCCAGCAGCCAAGTTAGGACAGGTAGAGGGACCACTGAAGCTTTCTTT; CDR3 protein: CASSQVRTGRGTTEAFF
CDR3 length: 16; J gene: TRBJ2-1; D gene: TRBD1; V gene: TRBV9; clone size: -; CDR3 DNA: TGTGCCAGCAGCGTCACCGGGACAGCTTCCTACAATGAGCAGTTCTTC; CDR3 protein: CASSVTGTASYNEQFF
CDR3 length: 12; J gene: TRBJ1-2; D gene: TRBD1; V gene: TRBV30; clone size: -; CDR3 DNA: TGTGCCTGGAGCCGACAGGGTGGAGGCTACACCTTC; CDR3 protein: CAWSRQGGGYTF
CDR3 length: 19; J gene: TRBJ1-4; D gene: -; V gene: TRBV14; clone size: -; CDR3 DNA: TGTGCCAGCAGCCAAATGGGTTTAGGACATTTTGCAACTAATGAAAAACTGTTTTTT; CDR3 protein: CASSQMGLGHFATNEKLFF
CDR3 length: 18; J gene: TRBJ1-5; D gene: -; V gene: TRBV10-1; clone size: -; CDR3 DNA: TGCGCCAGCAGTGAAAGGCGCAGGGCCCTGGGAATGAATCAGCCCCAGCATTTT; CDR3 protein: CASSERRRALGMNQPQHF
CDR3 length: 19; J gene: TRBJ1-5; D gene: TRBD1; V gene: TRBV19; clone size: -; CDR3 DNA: TGTGCCAGTAGTCTTAGACAGGGGGCATTTCCGCTCCCTAATCAGCCCCAGCATTTT; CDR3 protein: CASSLRQGAFPLPNQPQHF
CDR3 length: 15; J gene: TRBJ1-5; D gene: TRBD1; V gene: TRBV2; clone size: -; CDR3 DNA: TGTGCCAGCAGTGAACTACAGGGGGGTGATCAGCCCCAGCATTTT; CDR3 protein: CASSELQGGDQPQHF
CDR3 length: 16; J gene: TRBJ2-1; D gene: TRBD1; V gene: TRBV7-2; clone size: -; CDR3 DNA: TGTGCCAGCAGCATCCCGTGGGGACAGGGGGCCAATGAGCAGTTCTTC; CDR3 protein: CASSIPWGQGANEQFF
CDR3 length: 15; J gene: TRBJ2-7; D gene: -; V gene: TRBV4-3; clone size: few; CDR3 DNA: TGCGCCAGCAGCCAAGATGGGGCTGCGGAGGGGGAGCAGTACTTC; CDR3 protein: CASSQDGAAEGEQYF
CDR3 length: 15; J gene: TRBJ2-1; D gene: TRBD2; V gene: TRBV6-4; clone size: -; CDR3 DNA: TGTGCCAGCAGTGACATAGCGGGAGGGCGAGTTGAGCAGTTCTTC; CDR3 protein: CASSDIAGGRVEQFF
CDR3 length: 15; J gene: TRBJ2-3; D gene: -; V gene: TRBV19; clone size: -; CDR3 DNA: TGTGCCAGTAGGACGGACAGATACGGCACAGATACGCAGTATTTT; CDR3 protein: CASRTDRYGTDTQYF
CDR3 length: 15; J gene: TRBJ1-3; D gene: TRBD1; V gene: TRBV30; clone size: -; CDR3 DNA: TGTGCCTGGAGTGTAGCAGGGGGCCTTGGAAACACCATATATTTT; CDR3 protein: CAWSVAGGLGNTIYF
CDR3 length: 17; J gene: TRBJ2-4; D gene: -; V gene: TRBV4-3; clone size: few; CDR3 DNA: TGCGCCAGCAGCCAAGTTAGCAAGAGCGGAGCCAAAAACATTCAGTACTTC; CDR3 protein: CASSQVSKSGAKNIQYF
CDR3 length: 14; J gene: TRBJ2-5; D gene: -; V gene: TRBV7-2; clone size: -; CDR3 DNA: TGTGCCAGCAGCTTAAACGGGGGCCAAGAGACCCAGTACTTC; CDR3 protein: CASSLNGGQETQYF
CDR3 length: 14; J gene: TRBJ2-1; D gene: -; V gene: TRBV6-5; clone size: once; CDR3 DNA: TGTGCCAGCAGTTACTCGGGGCTGCACAATGAGCAGTTCTTC; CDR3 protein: CASSYSGLHNEQFF
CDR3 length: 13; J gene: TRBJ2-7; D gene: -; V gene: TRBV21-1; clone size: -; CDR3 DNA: TGTGCCAGCAGCAGGGGCGGCTCCTACGAGCAGTACTTC; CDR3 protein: CASSRGGSYEQYF
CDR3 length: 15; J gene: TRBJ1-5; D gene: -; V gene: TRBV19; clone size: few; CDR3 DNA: TGTGCCAGTAGTATCTCCGACAATAGCAATCAGCCCCAGCATTTT; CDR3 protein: CASSISDNSNQPQHF
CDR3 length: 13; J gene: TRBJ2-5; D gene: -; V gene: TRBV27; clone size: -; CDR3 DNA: TGTGCCAGCAGTTTATATGTCGGTGAGACCCAGTACTTC; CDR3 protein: CASSLYVGETQYF
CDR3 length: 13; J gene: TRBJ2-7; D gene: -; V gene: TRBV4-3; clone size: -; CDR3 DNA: TGCGCCAGCAGCCACCGGGGGGCCGACGAGCAGTACTTC; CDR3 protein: CASSHRGADEQYF
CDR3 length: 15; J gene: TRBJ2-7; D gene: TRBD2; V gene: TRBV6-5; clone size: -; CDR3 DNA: TGTGCCAGCAGTTACAGGACTAGGAGCTCCTACGAGCAGTACTTC; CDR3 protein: CASSYRTRSSYEQYF
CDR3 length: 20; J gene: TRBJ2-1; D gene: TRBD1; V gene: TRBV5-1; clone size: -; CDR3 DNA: TGCGCCAGCAGCTCCTATAAACCGCCGATGGACAGGAGTTTTAGGAGTGAGCAGTTCTTC; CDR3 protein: CASSSYKPPMDRSFRSEQFF
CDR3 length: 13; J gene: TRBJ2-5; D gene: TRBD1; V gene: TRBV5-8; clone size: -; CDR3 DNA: TGTGCCAGCAGCTGGACAGGGAGGGAGACCCAGTACTTC; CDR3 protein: CASSWTGRETQYF
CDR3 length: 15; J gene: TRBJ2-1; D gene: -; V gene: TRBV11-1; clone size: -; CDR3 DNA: TGTGCCAGCAGCCTGACGGACAGCTCCTACAATGAGCAGTTCTTC; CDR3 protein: CASSLTDSSYNEQFF
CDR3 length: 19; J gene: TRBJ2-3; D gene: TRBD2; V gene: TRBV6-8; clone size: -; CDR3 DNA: TGTGCCAGCAGTTATCGGACCCGCGGGGGAGGCGGGGACACAGATACGCAGTATTTT; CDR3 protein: CASSYRTRGGGGDTDTQYF
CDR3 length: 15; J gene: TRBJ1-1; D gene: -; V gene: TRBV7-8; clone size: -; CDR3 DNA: TGTGCCAGCAGCGTCGCGGACAGCATGAACACTGAAGCTTTCTTT; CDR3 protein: CASSVADSMNTEAFF
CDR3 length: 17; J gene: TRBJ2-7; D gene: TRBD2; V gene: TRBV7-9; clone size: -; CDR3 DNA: TGTTCCAGCAGCTTAACGGTTCGGCGGGAGGCCACCTACGAGCAGTACTTC; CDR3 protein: CSSSLTVRREATYEQYF
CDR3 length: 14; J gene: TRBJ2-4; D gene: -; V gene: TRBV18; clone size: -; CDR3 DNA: TGTGCCAGCTCACCAGCCAGAGCCAAAAACATTCAGTACTTC; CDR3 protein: CASSPARAKNIQYF
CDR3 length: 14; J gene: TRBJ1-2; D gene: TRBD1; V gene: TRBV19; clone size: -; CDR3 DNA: TGTGCCAGTAGTAGGCTTACAGGGGTGAATGGCTACACCTTC; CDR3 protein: CASSRLTGVNGYTF
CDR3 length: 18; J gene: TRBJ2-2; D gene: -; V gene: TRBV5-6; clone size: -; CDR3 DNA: TGTGCCAGCAGCTTCTCTACGATAGACCGAGGATTCACCGGGGAGCTGTTTTTT; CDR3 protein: CASSFSTIDRGFTGELFF
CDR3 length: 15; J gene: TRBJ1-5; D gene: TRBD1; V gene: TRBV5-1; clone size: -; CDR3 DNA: TGCGCCAGCAGCTTGACAGGGGCCTTCAATCAGCCCCAGCATTTT; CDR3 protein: CASSLTGAFNQPQHF
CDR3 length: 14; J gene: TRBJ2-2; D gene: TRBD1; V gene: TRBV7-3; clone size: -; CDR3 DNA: TGTGCCAGCAGCTTACAGGGGGCGGCCGGGGAGCTGTTTTTT; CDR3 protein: CASSLQGAAGELFF
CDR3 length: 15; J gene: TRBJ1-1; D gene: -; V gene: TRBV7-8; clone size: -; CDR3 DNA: TGTGCCAGCAGCTTAGTAGAAGTCGGGGACACTGAAGCTTTCTTT; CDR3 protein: CASSLVEVGDTEAFF
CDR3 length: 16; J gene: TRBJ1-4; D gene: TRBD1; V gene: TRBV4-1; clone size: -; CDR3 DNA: TGCGCCAGCAGCCTATTTACCGGGACAGGAGATGAAAAGCTGTTTTTT; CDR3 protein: CASSLFTGTGDEKLFF
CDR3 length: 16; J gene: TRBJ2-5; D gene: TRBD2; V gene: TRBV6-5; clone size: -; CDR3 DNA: TGTGCCAGCAGTTATAAGGCTAGCGGGGTTGGGGAGACCCAGTACTTC; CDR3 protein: CASSYKASGVGETQYF
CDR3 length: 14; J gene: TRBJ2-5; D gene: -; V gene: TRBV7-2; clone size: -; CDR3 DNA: TGTGCCAGCAGCTTATGGCGGGGCCAAGAGACCCAGTACTTC; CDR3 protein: CASSLWRGQETQYF
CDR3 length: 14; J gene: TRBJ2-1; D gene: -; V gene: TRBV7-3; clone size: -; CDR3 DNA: TGTGCCAGCAGCTTAGCCGGCGGGTACAATGAGCAGTTCTTC; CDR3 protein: CASSLAGGYNEQFF
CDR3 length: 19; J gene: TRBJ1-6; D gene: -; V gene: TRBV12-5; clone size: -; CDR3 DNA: TGTGCTAGTGGTTTGGGACAACGAGAACTGAGCTCCTATAATTCACCCCTCCACTTT; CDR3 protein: CASGLGQRELSSYNSPLHF
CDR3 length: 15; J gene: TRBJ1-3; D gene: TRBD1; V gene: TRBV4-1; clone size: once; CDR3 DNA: TGCGCCAGCAGCTTTGGACAGGCCTCTGGAAACACCATATATTTT; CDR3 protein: CASSFGQASGNTIYF